Here is one TCR beta chain with its context. This CDR3 has 17 amino acids. From germline, CDR1 is MDHEN and CDR2 SYDVKM. J gave up 7 bases and V 3 bases, and 11 bases lay outside the gene matches. These data come from a study of T cell changes during pregnancy in multiple sclerosis. Sequencing used immunoSEQ multiplex PCR; TCRdb keeps in-frame clones, though not all of them. Of 35,000 to 50,000 clones listed, approximately 91% are singletons. This clonotype was sampled from a female donor with multiple sclerosis, enrolled in a pregnancy study. The chain employs TRBV28 and TRBJ2-7; 14 nucleotides line up with TRBD2. Sequencing was done on a sample of PBMCs (not recorded whether the cells were cultured). The CDR3 region has the DNA TGTGCCAGCAGTTTGGCCCCGGGACTAGCGGGAGTATATGAGCAGTACTTC. The encoded protein is CASSLAPGLAGVYEQYF.